This T cell receptor (beta chain) is drawn from a study of cytomegalovirus exposure and HLA in healthy donors. Study results and limitations: A later analysis showed that HLA-associated TCR beta chains had undergone more clonal expansion than equally common others. Later on, a genetic analysis was performed. It linked a missense variant in DCLRE1C with V- and J-gene trimming of TCR beta.

Nominal health characterized the donors when sampled, though unrecorded immune exposures were likely. The PCR employed 60 Vbeta primers together with 13 Jbeta primers. The data were produced by immunoSEQ multiplex PCR, yet TCRdb's version contains in-frame clones alone and is incomplete. The data hold 150,000 to 200,000 clones, with around 75% observed a single time. Trimming shortened V by 10 bases and J by 0 bases, and 12 bases separated the two germline ends. This CDR3 has 13 amino acids. Germline loops: CDR1 SNHLY, CDR2 FYNNEI. In regard to this clone: Antigen specificity is unknown.

The sample taken for sequencing was PBMCs. V usage is TRBV2 and J usage is TRBJ2-5, with unresolved D. This sequence originates from a male donor in good health and CMV-seronegative. DNA of the CDR3: TGTGCCACCTGTGGGCAGTACCAAGAGACCCAGTACTTC. This translates into CATCGQYQETQYF.